This T cell receptor beta chain is from a study of cytomegalovirus exposure and HLA in healthy donors. PCR primers comprised 60 Vbeta and 13 Jbeta primers. Measured with immunoSEQ multiplex PCR; TCRdb has only the in-frame clones, and not every one. The top ten clones hold more than 1.5% of a sample with 160,000 or so clones, about 85% of them seen once. This sequence was found in a man younger than 35 in good health and CMV-seronegative. Sequencing was performed on PBMCs.

CDR3 sequence (DNA): TGTGCCAGCACCGCAGGGCCAGGGAACACTGAAGCTTTCTTT. It is translated as CASTAGPGNTEAFF. The gene calls are TRBV2 and TRBJ1-1, with D possibly matching TRBD1 (5 bases). The germline V gene has CDR1 SNHLY and CDR2 FYNNEI. With 7 bases removed from V and 1 base from J, the gap between germline ends came to 13 bases. The CDR3 loop spans 14 amino acids.